The 19 T cell receptor beta chains listed next were all sequenced from one sample in a study of OX40 agonist ivuxolimab in advanced cancers. Profiling relied on immunoSEQ multiplex PCR, and the TCRdb table lists in-frame clones only, not all of them. The table includes tens of thousands of clones, around 91% detected once. Sequences were derived from CD4+ or CD8+ T cells sorted from blood, sampled in a trial of the OX40 agonist ivuxolimab. These receptors all come from an adult with an advanced solid tumor such as melanoma, head and neck, liver or kidney cancer.

The chain links TRBV9 to TRBJ2-1; no definite D call. Trimming stripped 0 bases from V and 4 bases from J, with 8 bases between. The germline V gene encodes CDR1 SGDLS and CDR2 YYNGEE. CDR3 length equals 14 residues. The CDR3 nucleotides are TGTGCCAGCAGCGTAGCTGAAGTGTACAATGAGCAGTTCTTC. Protein sequence: CASSVAEVYNEQFF.

The rearrangement joins TRBV30 to TRBJ2-3; 12 nucleotides align to TRBD2. The CDR3 sequence is 16 residues long. CDR1 is GTSNPN and CDR2 is SVGIG in the germline V gene (reference sequence). Losses at the gene ends were 4 bases for V and 4 bases for J; bases not matched to a gene: 9. The CDR3 bases are TGTGCCTGGACACTGCAACTAGCGGGAGGTCCAGATACGCAGTATTTT. It translates to CAWTLQLAGGPDTQYF.

The rearrangement joins TRBV6-5 to TRBJ2-7; tentatively, D is TRBD1 (5 bases). Germline V gene lookup returns CDR1 MNHEY and CDR2 SVGAGI. The V end lost 0 bases, the J end lost 2 bases, and 11 bases lay between the germline ends. This CDR3 is built from 15 residues. CDR3 coding DNA: TGTGCCAGCAGTTACTCTCCAGGGATAGCCTACGAGCAGTACTTC. Translating it yields CASSYSPGIAYEQYF.

This clone was found once. This chain joins TRBV7-2 and TRBJ2-5; D is undetermined. The CDR3 is 12 residues long. The germline V gene encodes CDR1 SGHTA and CDR2 FQGNSA. The V end was cut by 5 bases, the J end by 5 bases, with 9 bases between. CDR3 residues: CASSPPRETQYF. In DNA, the CDR3 is TGTGCCAGCAGCCCCCCAAGGGAGACCCAGTACTTC.

This clone was recorded a few times. The genes are TRBV11-3 and TRBJ2-1; TRBD2 matches at 9 bases. The ends lost 4 bases at V and 0 bases at J; junction bases unmatched: 13. This CDR3 is 19 amino acids long. Looked up from germline, CDR1 is SGHNT and CDR2 is YENEEA. The CDR3 bases are TGTGCCAGCAGCTCGACCCTCCCCTTTAGCGGGAGCTCCTACAATGAGCAGTTCTTC. Translated, it gives CASSSTLPFSGSSYNEQFF.

The sample holds a few counts of this clone. The V gene is TRBV7-3, the J gene TRBJ2-7; 7 nucleotides match TRBD2. CDR3 length: 12 residues. After removal of 5 bases from V and 3 bases from J, the junction contained 1 base not matched to a gene. Germline lookup yields CDR1 SGHTA and CDR2 FQGTGA. The CDR3 nucleotides read TGTGCCAGCAGCCCGGGAGGCTACGAGCAGTACTTC. It codes for CASSPGGYEQYF.

V and J are TRBV10-3 and TRBJ2-2; 8 nucleotides align to TRBD1. CDR3 length: 14 residues. The ends lost 11 bases at V and 6 bases at J; junction bases unmatched: 11. CDR1 is ENHRY, CDR2 SYGVKD, per germline. Here the CDR3 DNA reads TGTGCCGCCTCGGACAGGGTTAAGGCCGGGGAGCTGTTTTTT. It translates to CAASDRVKAGELFF.

The genes are TRBV5-1 and TRBJ1-4; D call uncertain. Trimming took off 2 bases at V and 8 bases at J, with 13 bases between the two ends. Looked up from germline, CDR1 is SGHRS and CDR2 is YFSETQ. This CDR3 spans 14 amino acids. The CDR3 region has the DNA TGCGCCAGCAGCTTAAACGCGGAGATAGAAAAACTGTTTTTT. Its translation: CASSLNAEIEKLFF.

The V gene is TRBV27, the J gene TRBJ1-2; tentative D call: TRBD1 (6 bases). CDR3 length: 14 residues. Germline V lookup: CDR1 MNHEY, CDR2 SMNVEV (reference sequence). Trimming removed 6 bases at V and 3 bases at J, with 14 bases between. The CDR3: CASRPGGPDYGYTF. The CDR3 DNA sequence: TGTGCCAGCAGACCCGGGGGGCCGGACTATGGCTACACCTTC.

This chain uses TRBV10-3 with TRBJ2-7; 8 nucleotides align to TRBD2. The CDR3 sequence is 15 residues long. Germline CDR1 ENHRY, CDR2 SYGVKD. Germline trimming cut 2 bases from V and 5 bases from J; bases unmatched to any gene: 8. CDR3 nucleotides: TGTGCCATCAGTGAGCGGGAGGGCCGTATTAACGAGCAGTACTTC. Translation gives CAISEREGRINEQYF.

With respect to this clone: Other DNA sequences in this sample translate to the same CDR3. The chain recombines TRBV7-2 with TRBJ2-3, with TRBD2 matching over 14 bases. Germline CDR1 reads SGHTA; CDR2 reads FQGNSA. Unmatched junction bases numbered 5, after V lost 5 bases and J lost 4 bases. The CDR3 loop spans 16 amino acids. In DNA form, the CDR3 reads TGTGCCAGCAGCAGCGGACTAGCGGGAGGAGCAGATACGCAGTATTTT. Protein product: CASSSGLAGGADTQYF.

The gene calls are TRBV9 and TRBJ2-2; D unresolved. CDR1 and CDR2 (germline): SGDLS, YYNGEE. CDR3 size: 16 residues. V gave up 0 bases and J gave up 3 bases, with 12 bases separating them. Here the CDR3 DNA reads TGTGCCAGCAGCGTAGACCCTTTCGTCGACACCGGGGAGCTGTTTTTT. Translating it yields CASSVDPFVDTGELFF.

This clone was found once. Written as DNA, the CDR3 is TGTGCCAGCAGTCCCAGGGGCGGGAGGAATTACAATGAGCAGTTCTTC. It translates to CASSPRGGRNYNEQFF. The rearrangement links TRBV6-4 to TRBJ2-1; 8 bases match TRBD2. The V gene end was trimmed by 5 bases and the J gene end by 4 bases; junction bases not matched to a gene: 10. CDR3 length: 16 amino acids. The V gene's germline CDR1 is MRHNA and CDR2 SNTAGT.

The chain has TRBV6-5 and TRBJ2-3; D perhaps matches TRBD1 (6 bases). V was pared by 7 bases and J by 0 bases, with 11 bases between. CDR3 length: 14 residues. Germline V gene data show CDR1 as MNHEY and CDR2 as SVGAGI. The CDR3 sequence: CASKTGQSTDTQYF. CDR3 nucleotides: TGTGCCAGCAAAACCGGACAGAGCACAGATACGCAGTATTTT.

The rearrangement links TRBV5-1 to TRBJ2-3, with TRBD2 matching 10 bases. V gave up 3 bases and J gave up 1 base; unmatched junction bases: 23. Germline CDR1 SGHRS, CDR2 YFSETQ. The CDR3 has 22 amino acids. The CDR3 sequence is CASSYPKGRQGLARSRTDTQYF. The CDR3 nucleotides read TGCGCCAGCAGCTATCCTAAAGGAAGACAGGGACTAGCGAGATCTCGCACAGATACGCAGTATTTT.

This rearrangement joins TRBV6-5 to TRBJ1-4, with 10 bases that match TRBD1. CDR1 and CDR2 from the germline V gene are MNHEY and SVGAGI. The CDR3 loop spans 14 amino acids. Trimming at V came to 6 bases and at J to 7 bases, leaving 5 bases not matched to a gene. CDR3 region: CASRPGQGFEKLFF. In DNA, the CDR3 is TGTGCCAGCAGGCCGGGACAGGGGTTTGAAAAACTGTTTTTT.

The chain joins TRBV5-1 to TRBJ2-2, with a possible D match to TRBD2 (5 bases). This CDR3 has 16 amino acids. Trimming pared 0 bases from V and 1 base from J, leaving 10 bases between. Germline CDR1 and CDR2: SGHRS and YFSETQ. CDR3 DNA: TGCGCCAGCAGCTTGGTGCCGGCGGGGAACACCGGGGAGCTGTTTTTT. As protein: CASSLVPAGNTGELFF.

The chain employs TRBV19 and TRBJ2-1; 7 bases map to TRBD1. The germline V gene has CDR1 LNHDA and CDR2 SQIVND (reference sequence). With 5 bases clipped from V and 1 base from J, the junction kept 2 bases outside the gene matches. The CDR3 loop spans 14 amino acids. CDR3 sequence (DNA): TGTGCCAGTAGTGAGGGACAGTCCTACAATGAGCAGTTCTTC. It specifies CASSEGQSYNEQFF. Looking up the rest from reference TRBV19 and TRBJ2-1 gives the full variable domain: DGGITQSPKYLFRKEGQNVTLSCEQNLNHDAMYWYRQDPGQGLRLIYYSQIVNDFQKGDIAEGYSVSREKKESFPLTVTSAQKNPTAFYLCASSEGQSYNEQFFGPGTRLTVL.

The chain joins TRBV4-1 to TRBJ2-6; D is perhaps TRBD1 or TRBD2 (5 bases each). CDR1 is MGHRA and CDR2 is YSYEKL in the germline V gene. The CDR3 totals 19 residues. Between the trimmed V and J ends, which lost 3 bases and 2 bases, there was a span of 20 bases. The CDR3 here is CASSHSNRRLGTGANVLTF. Written as DNA, the CDR3 is TGCGCCAGCAGCCATTCCAACAGGAGGCTGGGGACTGGGGCCAACGTCCTGACTTTC.